This TCR beta chain was observed in a study of T cell repertoires in cytomegalovirus infection. CDR1 and CDR2 from the germline V gene are SGHTA and FQGNSA. V was pared by 5 bases and J by 4 bases, with 7 bases of the junction left unmatched. The CDR3 is 15 amino acids. TCRdb itself ran the reads through MiXCR, one entry per CDR3 protein. Of 550,000 to 700,000 distinct CDR3 sequences listed, approximately 40% are singletons. Study-wide points: In two of eight donors, the top clonotype was HLA-C-restricted CMV-specific.

This clonotype was detected a few times. Antigen: not known. V gene TRBV7-2 combines with J gene TRBJ1-5; 8 bases line up with TRBD1. The TCR was taken from a human donor in good health (CMV status not recorded). Some clones in this sample may be carry-over from other donors' samples. This material consisted of cultured PBMCs, taken from culture after CMV antigen stimulation. The CDR3 DNA reads as TGTGCCAGCAGCGCAGGACAGGGTGGGAATCAGCCCCAGCATTTT. Encoded protein: CASSAGQGGNQPQHF.